The 16 T cell receptor beta chains given below trace back to one sample, sequenced in a study of blood T cell repertoires in COVID-19. Measured with immunoSEQ multiplex PCR; TCRdb has only the in-frame clones, and not every one. The table has some 80,000 clones, roughly nine tenths seen once. The sequencing input was peripheral blood. Receptors originate from a human donor in a cohort sampled during active COVID-19.

Notes on this clone: Other nucleotide sequences from this sample produce the same CDR3. V is TRBV28 and J is TRBJ2-7, with D perhaps TRBD1 (7 bases). This CDR3 spans 13 amino acids. The V gene's germline CDR1 is MDHEN and CDR2 SYDVKM. With 5 bases removed from V and 3 bases from J, the gap between germline ends came to 11 bases. CDR3 in amino acids: CASSRQGGYEQYF. In DNA, the CDR3 is TGTGCCAGCAGTCGACAGGGAGGCTACGAGCAGTACTTC. The full variable domain, completed using reference TRBV28 and TRBJ2-7, is DVKVTQSSRYLVKRTGEKVFLECVQDMDHENMFWYRQDPGLGLRLIYFSYDVKMKEKGDIPEGYSVSREKKERFSLILESASTNQTSMYLCASSRQGGYEQYFGPGTRLTVT.

In this sample, this clone turned up once. The V call is TRBV4-1, the J call TRBJ1-4, with 8 bases matching TRBD1. Germline V gene data show CDR1 as MGHRA and CDR2 as YSYEKL. Trimming took 3 bases from V and 0 from J; bases not matched to a gene: 9. The CDR3 totals 18 residues. This CDR3 is CASSQARQGISTNEKLFF. The CDR3 nucleotides are TGCGCCAGCAGCCAGGCCAGACAGGGGATTTCAACTAATGAAAAACTGTTTTTT.

The rearrangement joins TRBV3-1 (or the pseudogene TRBV3-2) to TRBJ1-1; the D gene is possibly TRBD1 (6 bases). Trimming cost V 4 bases and J 5 bases, with 14 bases left between them. Germline assignment: CDR1 LGHDT and CDR2 YNNKEL (reference sequence). This CDR3 has 14 residues. This chain's CDR3 is CASSLRGEWTEAFF. In nucleotides, the CDR3 is TGTGCCAGCAGCCTCAGGGGAGAATGGACTGAAGCTTTCTTT.

The chain joins TRBV6-5 to TRBJ2-2; D is perhaps TRBD2 (5 bases). Trimming stripped 6 bases from V and 7 bases from J, with 12 bases between. CDR1 and CDR2 from the germline V gene are MNHEY and SVGAGI. The CDR3 extends over 13 amino acids. CDR3 DNA sequence: TGTGCCAGCAGCAGATCGGGGTTCGGGGAGCTGTTTTTT. Protein sequence: CASSRSGFGELFF.

V gene TRBV10-3 combines with J gene TRBJ2-7; 8 nucleotides align to TRBD1. The length of the CDR3 is 12 residues. J gave up 6 bases and V 11 bases, and 9 bases lay outside the gene matches. Germline lookup yields CDR1 ENHRY and CDR2 SYGVKD. CDR3 bases: TGTGCCTTCGGGACAGGACTATCCGAGCAGTACTTC. This encodes CAFGTGLSEQYF.

The J gene is TRBJ1-5, the V gene TRBV18, with a possible D match to TRBD1 (5 bases). The CDR3 loop spans 17 amino acids. CDR1 is KGHSH, CDR2 LQKENI, per germline. The V end was cut by 6 bases, the J end by 0 bases, with 18 bases between. The DNA for the CDR3 is TGTGCCAGCTCCCTCCGGGGGACGGGATATAGCAATCAGCCCCAGCATTTT. Amino acid sequence: CASSLRGTGYSNQPQHF.

This clone appeared once. The J gene is TRBJ1-2, the V gene TRBV7-9; 10 bases line up with TRBD1. Trimming at V came to 2 bases and at J to 7 bases, leaving 4 bases not matched to a gene. CDR3 length: 14 amino acids. CDR1 and CDR2 (germline): SEHNR, FQNEAQ (reference sequence). CDR3 sequence: CASSLPDRGPGYTF. DNA of the CDR3: TGTGCCAGCAGCTTACCCGACAGGGGGCCTGGCTACACCTTC.

The V gene is TRBV5-1, the J gene TRBJ1-3; maybe TRBD1 (5 bases). V was clipped by 6 bases and J by 4 bases, with 11 bases between them. This CDR3 has 13 amino acids. CDR1 and CDR2 from the germline V gene are SGHRS and YFSETQ. CDR3 bases: TGCGCCAGCAAGGACATTGGAGGAAACACCATATATTTT. It specifies CASKDIGGNTIYF.

The genes are TRBV28 and TRBJ2-7; the match to TRBD1 covers 10 bases. The CDR3 loop spans 14 amino acids. The J segment lost 4 bases and the V segment lost 7 bases, leaving 7 bases of the junction unmatched. CDR1 is MDHEN and CDR2 is SYDVKM in the germline V gene. The CDR3 DNA reads as TGTGCCAGCACCTTAGACAGGGGGCAGTACGAGCAGTACTTC. This encodes CASTLDRGQYEQYF.

This clone showed up just a few times. The CDR3 DNA sequence: TGCGCCAGCAATGGGGTGGGACAACAAGAGACCCAGTACTTC. Translated: CASNGVGQQETQYF. The chain employs TRBV10-2 and TRBJ2-5; TRBD1 is a possible D gene (6 bases). Germline assignment: CDR1 WSHSY and CDR2 SAAADI. V was shortened by 7 bases and J by 2 bases, with 14 bases between the two germline ends. This CDR3 comprises 14 residues.

The rearrangement uses TRBV7-8 and TRBJ2-1; 13 nucleotides line up with TRBD2. Germline lookup yields CDR1 SGHVS and CDR2 FQNEAQ. This CDR3 comprises 16 residues. Germline trimming cut 4 bases from V and 5 bases from J; bases unmatched to any gene: 5. The CDR3 reads CASSSGTSGKNNEQFF. CDR3 DNA: TGTGCCAGCAGCTCGGGGACTAGCGGGAAGAACAATGAGCAGTTCTTC.

This clone was observed a handful of times. The chain combines TRBV3-1 (or the pseudogene TRBV3-2) with TRBJ2-3, with 11 bases matching TRBD2. CDR3 length: 15 amino acids. J gave up 3 bases and V 4 bases, and 3 bases lay outside the gene matches. Germline V lookup: CDR1 LGHDT, CDR2 YNNKEL (reference sequence). This chain's CDR3 is CASSRLAGGTDTQYF. The DNA of the CDR3 is TGTGCCAGCAGCCGGCTAGCGGGGGGAACAGATACGCAGTATTTT.

The chain carries TRBV5-6 and TRBJ1-1, with D possibly matching TRBD1 (5 bases). The CDR3 length is 12 residues. Germline values: CDR1 SGHDT, CDR2 YYEEEE. The germline V and J ends were trimmed by 7 bases and 5 bases, with 12 bases remaining between them. The CDR3 loop is CASGWGETEAFF. CDR3 nucleotides: TGTGCCAGCGGGTGGGGGGAGACTGAAGCTTTCTTT.

This sequence joins TRBV9 and TRBJ2-7, with TRBD2 as a possible D gene (6 bases). This CDR3 has 17 amino acids. Deletions cut 3 bases from V and 2 bases from J, with 21 bases between. Germline CDR1 SGDLS, CDR2 YYNGEE. For the CDR3, the DNA is TGTGCCAGCAGCGGAGGGATAGCGGCTTCCAGCCCCTACGAGCAGTACTTC. Amino acids: CASSGGIAASSPYEQYF.

Regarding this clone: Other DNA sequences in this specimen translate into the identical CDR3. This chain joins TRBV5-6 and TRBJ1-6; a possible D gene is TRBD1 (5 bases). V was shortened by 3 bases and J by 0 bases, with 13 bases between the two germline ends. From germline, CDR1 is SGHDT and CDR2 YYEEEE. This CDR3 spans 17 amino acids. In nucleotides, the CDR3 is TGTGCCAGCAGCTGGGGGGGTCGGAGCTCCTATAATTCACCCCTCCACTTT. As protein: CASSWGGRSSYNSPLHF.

V usage is TRBV4-2 and J usage is TRBJ2-5; TRBD2 aligns across 13 bases. The germline gives CDR1 LGHNA, CDR2 YNFKEQ. V gave up 4 bases and J gave up 1 base; unmatched junction bases: 6. The CDR3 contains 17 residues. The CDR3 loop is CASSPRTSGGTQETQYF. Here the CDR3 DNA reads TGTGCCAGCAGCCCGAGGACTAGCGGGGGAACCCAAGAGACCCAGTACTTC.